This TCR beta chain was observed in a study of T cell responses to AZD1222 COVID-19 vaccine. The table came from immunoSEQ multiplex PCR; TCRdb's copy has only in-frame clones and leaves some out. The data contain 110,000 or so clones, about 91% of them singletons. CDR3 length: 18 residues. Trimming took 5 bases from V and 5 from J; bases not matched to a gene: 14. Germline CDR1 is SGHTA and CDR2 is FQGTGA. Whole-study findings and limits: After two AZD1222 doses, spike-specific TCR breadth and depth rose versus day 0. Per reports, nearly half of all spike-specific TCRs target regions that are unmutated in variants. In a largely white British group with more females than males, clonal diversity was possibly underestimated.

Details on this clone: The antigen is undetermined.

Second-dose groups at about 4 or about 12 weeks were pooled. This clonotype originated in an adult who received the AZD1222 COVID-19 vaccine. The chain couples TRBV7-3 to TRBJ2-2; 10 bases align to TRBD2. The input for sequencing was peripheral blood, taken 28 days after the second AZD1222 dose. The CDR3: CASSIHPGLARRTGELFF. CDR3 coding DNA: TGTGCCAGCAGCATCCATCCGGGACTAGCGAGGAGGACCGGGGAGCTGTTTTTT. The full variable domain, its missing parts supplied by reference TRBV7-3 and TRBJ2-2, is GAGVSQTPSNKVTEKGKYVELRCDPISGHTALYWYRQSLGQGPEFLIYFQGTGAADDSGLPNDRFFAVRPEGSVSTLKIQRTERGDSAVYLCASSIHPGLARRTGELFFGEGSRLTVL.